One and the same sample provided the 25 T cell receptor beta chains below, sequenced in a study of blood T cell repertoires in COVID-19. Profiled with immunoSEQ multiplex PCR; TCRdb holds only in-frame clones, not every one. The table lists around 300,000 clones, roughly nine tenths of them singletons. Sequencing used PBMCs or T cells enriched from blood (not recorded which). These receptors were obtained from a woman between 18 and 29 years old who had recovered from COVID-19.

This clone occurred once. The CDR3 reads CASTSTGTGGLDGYTF. As DNA, the CDR3 is TGCGCCAGCACCTCTACCGGGACAGGGGGATTAGATGGCTACACCTTC. The chain is built from TRBV5-1 and TRBJ1-2; 11 positions agree with TRBD1. This CDR3 contains 16 residues. The germline V gene has CDR1 SGHRS and CDR2 YFSETQ. Germline trimming cut 6 bases from V and 6 bases from J; bases unmatched to any gene: 13.

The V call is TRBV20-1, the J call TRBJ2-7, with D uncertain. V gave up 6 bases and J gave up 0 bases, with 6 bases separating them. The germline CDR1 and CDR2 sequences are DFQATT and SNEGSKA (reference sequence). CDR3 length: 11 amino acids. For the CDR3, the DNA is TGCAGTGCACAGTTCTCCTACGAGCAGTACTTC. Its translation is CSAQFSYEQYF.

The genes are TRBV5-1 and TRBJ2-7; 7 bases line up with TRBD1. V gave up 1 base and J gave up 5 bases; unmatched junction bases: 0. CDR3 size: 12 residues. Germline V CDR1 and CDR2: SGHRS, YFSETQ. The CDR3 loop is CASSLTGDEQYF. CDR3 bases: TGCGCCAGCAGCTTGACAGGGGACGAGCAGTACTTC.

The gene calls are TRBV5-1 and TRBJ2-3; TRBD2 matches 13 bases. The CDR3 is 17 residues long. CDR1 and CDR2 (germline): SGHRS, YFSETQ. V trimming: 3 bases; J trimming: 2 bases; junction bases outside the gene matches: 6. The CDR3 DNA reads TGCGCCAGCAGCTCCGGGACTAGCGGGGCGAACACAGATACGCAGTATTTT. This codes for CASSSGTSGANTDTQYF.

This sequence joins TRBV6-5 and TRBJ1-1; 8 positions agree with TRBD1. Germline V gene sequence: CDR1 MNHEY, CDR2 SVGAGI. This CDR3 region has 14 residues. Germline trimming cut 6 bases from V and 2 bases from J; bases unmatched to any gene: 5. In DNA form, the CDR3 reads TGTGCCAGCAGACCGGGACAGGAAAACACTGAAGCTTTCTTT. Amino acids: CASRPGQENTEAFF.

This clone was counted a few times. The rearrangement uses TRBV28 and TRBJ1-2; D is undetermined. The CDR3 contains 12 residues. Per the germline V gene, CDR1 is MDHEN and CDR2 is SYDVKM. With 6 bases removed from V and 8 bases from J, the gap between germline ends came to 13 bases. The CDR3 protein is CASRPGPSGYTF. CDR3 DNA sequence: TGTGCCAGCAGGCCAGGTCCCTCGGGCTACACCTTC.

This chain connects TRBV4-1 to TRBJ1-2, with a possible D match to TRBD1 (6 bases). CDR1 is MGHRA and CDR2 is YSYEKL in the germline V gene. Deletions cut 0 bases from V and 0 bases from J, with 14 bases between. There are 17 residues in the CDR3. The CDR3 nucleotides are TGCGCCAGCAGCCAAGAAACTTGGACAGTCTCTAACTATGGCTACACCTTC. Protein product: CASSQETWTVSNYGYTF.

This sequence joins TRBV12-3 or TRBV12-4 and TRBJ2-1; D is possibly TRBD2 (5 bases). V shed 5 bases and J shed 3 bases, with 8 bases lying between them. The CDR3 has 13 amino acids. The CDR3 is CASSPGYYNEQFF. The CDR3 DNA is TGTGCCAGCAGTCCGGGGTACTACAATGAGCAGTTCTTC.

This clone has only one observation. V and J are TRBV25-1 and TRBJ1-6, with TRBD1 as a possible D gene (6 bases). Germline values: CDR1 MGHDK, CDR2 SYGVNS. V dropped 1 base and J dropped 7 bases, with 14 bases sitting between them. This CDR3 contains 16 residues. For the CDR3, the DNA is TGTGCCAGCAGTGAATTAGGGGGGGGCGAGAATTCACCCCTCCACTTT. Its protein product is CASSELGGGENSPLHF.

The chain combines TRBV6-2 or TRBV6-3 with TRBJ1-6; D possibly corresponds to TRBD1 (5 bases). Germline-derived CDR1 and CDR2 are MNHEY and SVGEGT. This CDR3 has 13 residues. The ends were cut back, 4 bases at V and 10 bases at J, with 11 bases in the middle. CDR3 in amino acids: CASSFRTYSPLHF. The CDR3 DNA follows: TGTGCCAGCAGTTTCCGGACATACTCACCCCTCCACTTT.

V and J are TRBV12-3 or TRBV12-4 and TRBJ1-1; 7 nucleotides line up with TRBD1. The CDR3 sequence is 13 residues long. J lost 4 bases, V lost 2 bases, and 1 base had no gene match. The CDR3 DNA follows: TGTGCCAGCAGTTTAAACAGGGGCACTGAAGCTTTCTTT. It yields the protein CASSLNRGTEAFF.

The chain recombines TRBV19 with TRBJ1-5; TRBD1 agrees at 12 bases. This CDR3 comprises 14 residues. The J segment lost 4 bases and the V segment lost 11 bases, leaving 6 bases of the junction unmatched. The V gene's germline CDR1 is LNHDA and CDR2 SQIVND (reference sequence). CDR3: CAAEGQGANQPQHF. The DNA of the CDR3 is TGTGCCGCCGAGGGACAGGGGGCTAATCAGCCCCAGCATTTT.

The chain couples TRBV5-8 to TRBJ2-3; a weak D match, TRBD2 (5 bases). The CDR3 spans 16 residues. Germline loops: CDR1 SGHTS, CDR2 YDEGEE. The germline V and J ends were trimmed by 1 base and 5 bases, with 17 bases remaining between them. As DNA, the CDR3 is TGTGCCAGCAGCTTGCGCCGGGGAGTGGATGGAGATACGCAGTATTTT. Protein sequence: CASSLRRGVDGDTQYF.

The chain uses TRBV11-3 and TRBJ2-3; the D is unclear. CDR1 and CDR2 from the germline V gene are SGHNT and YENEEA. The V and J ends lost 1 base and 2 bases respectively, with 4 bases between them. The CDR3 extends over 13 amino acids. This chain's CDR3 is CASSLVFTDTQYF. CDR3 DNA: TGTGCCAGCAGCTTAGTCTTCACAGATACGCAGTATTTT.

This sequence joins TRBV3-1 (or the pseudogene TRBV3-2) and TRBJ2-7, with D unclear. Germline loops: CDR1 LGHDT, CDR2 YNNKEL (reference sequence). With 5 bases removed from V and 4 bases from J, the gap between germline ends came to 12 bases. This CDR3 region has 13 residues. The CDR3: CASSSLNAYEQYF. CDR3 coding DNA: TGTGCCAGCAGCTCCTTGAACGCGTACGAGCAGTACTTC.

The chain has TRBV19 and TRBJ1-2; no clear D. V was shortened by 0 bases and J by 4 bases, with 6 bases between the two germline ends. This CDR3 spans 13 amino acids. Germline V gene data show CDR1 as LNHDA and CDR2 as SQIVND (reference sequence). The CDR3 nucleotides are TGTGCCAGTAGTATAGATAAACTCTATGGCTACACCTTC. The encoded protein is CASSIDKLYGYTF.

The chain joins TRBV10-3 to TRBJ1-1, with TRBD1 identical over 10 bases. Germline V CDR1 and CDR2: ENHRY, SYGVKD. Trimming at V came to 6 bases and at J to 1 base, leaving 8 bases not matched to a gene. The CDR3 covers 16 residues. The CDR3 DNA follows: TGTGCCATCAGAAGGGACAGGGGCGGTTCGAACACTGAAGCTTTCTTT. Protein: CAIRRDRGGSNTEAFF.

The chain joins TRBV5-1 to TRBJ2-1; tentative D call: TRBD2 (6 bases). The CDR3 length is 16 residues. Per germline, CDR1 SGHRS and CDR2 YFSETQ. Trimming pared 4 bases from V and 7 bases from J, leaving 21 bases between. CDR3 coding DNA: TGCGCCAGCAGCGCTTCCCCGGGACTGGAAGGAAATGAGCAGTTCTTC. This translates into CASSASPGLEGNEQFF.

V gene TRBV7-9 combines with J gene TRBJ1-5; 7 bases are a match to TRBD1. The CDR3 covers 15 residues. Trimming cost V 4 bases and J 3 bases; bases outside gene matches: 6. In germline, CDR1 is SEHNR, CDR2 FQNEAQ (reference sequence). The CDR3 protein is CASSYQGQNNQPQHF. In nucleotides, the CDR3 is TGTGCCAGCAGCTACCAGGGACAGAACAATCAGCCCCAGCATTTT. Complete variable domain (other parts from reference TRBV7-9 and TRBJ1-5): DTGVSQNPRHKITKRGQNVTFRCDPISEHNRLYWYRQTLGQGPEFLTYFQNEAQLEKSRLLSDRFSAERPKGSFSTLEIQRTEQGDSAMYLCASSYQGQNNQPQHFGDGTRLSIL.

The genes are TRBV20-1 and TRBJ1-5; 7 bases fit TRBD1. Per germline, CDR1 DFQATT and CDR2 SNEGSKA (reference sequence). V was clipped by 3 bases and J by 3 bases; unmatched bases: 14. The CDR3 is 17 amino acids. CDR3 bases: TGCAGTGCTAGTCCTATAGGAGACAGGGCGGCCAATCAGCCCCAGCATTTT. This sequence encodes CSASPIGDRAANQPQHF.

The chain recombines TRBV18 with TRBJ2-1, with D perhaps TRBD2 (5 bases). Between the trimmed V and J ends, which lost 3 bases and 8 bases, there was a span of 17 bases. Germline-derived CDR1 and CDR2 are KGHSH and LQKENI. The CDR3 is made up of 15 amino acids. CDR3 nucleotides: TGTGCCAGCTCACCCAATGGCCCGGGAATCGATGAGCAGTTCTTC. It specifies CASSPNGPGIDEQFF. Full variable domain (rest looked up from reference TRBV18 and TRBJ2-1): NAGVMQNPRHLVRRRGQEARLRCSPMKGHSHVYWYRQLPEEGLKFMVYLQKENIIDESGMPKERFSAEFPKEGPSILRIQQVVRGDSAAYFCASSPNGPGIDEQFFGPGTRLTVL.

The CDR3 nucleotides are TGTGCCAGCAGCCCGGAGAGGGCCCCTGGGGGCTACACCTTC. Amino acids: CASSPERAPGGYTF. The chain uses TRBV7-9 and TRBJ1-2, with D unclear. Trimming stripped 5 bases from V and 8 bases from J, with 18 bases between. From germline, CDR1 is SEHNR and CDR2 FQNEAQ (reference sequence). The CDR3 consists of 14 residues.

The chain carries TRBV30 and TRBJ2-6, with D unresolved. Germline loops: CDR1 GTSNPN, CDR2 SVGIG (reference sequence). Trimming removed 0 bases from V and 0 bases from J, with 15 bases in between. The CDR3 is made up of 18 amino acids. This CDR3 reads CAWSVTLGGASGANVLTF. The CDR3 DNA is TGTGCCTGGAGTGTTACCCTTGGCGGAGCCTCTGGGGCCAACGTCCTGACTTTC.

This chain links TRBV20-1 with TRBJ1-1; 7 bases align to TRBD1. The V gene's germline CDR1 is DFQATT and CDR2 SNEGSKA (reference sequence). This CDR3 is built from 11 residues. Trimming cost V 4 bases and J 10 bases; bases outside gene matches: 6. DNA of the CDR3: TGCAGTGCTACGGAGGGGGCTGGAGCTTTCTTT. It translates to CSATEGAGAFF.

V is TRBV5-6 and J is TRBJ2-7; D is perhaps TRBD2 (5 bases). This CDR3 has 15 amino acids. CDR1 is SGHDT and CDR2 is YYEEEE in the germline V gene. Deletions cut 4 bases from V and 0 bases from J, with 14 bases between. The CDR3 DNA reads TGTGCCAGCAGCACCTGGAGGCGGAACTCCTACGAGCAGTACTTC. Translation gives CASSTWRRNSYEQYF.